The 21 T cell receptor beta chains in this list originate from one sample, sequenced in a study of T cell repertoires in cytomegalovirus infection. TCRdb reanalysed the reads using MiXCR and keeps one entry per CDR3 protein. Of fewer than 300,000 distinct CDR3 sequences in the sample, about 26% were seen once. Sequenced sample: PBMCs. The origin of the receptors is a human donor in good health (CMV status not recorded). Some clones in this sample may be carry-over from other donors' samples.

Only a few counts were recorded for this clonotype. The chain joins TRBV2 to TRBJ2-1; 13 bases are shared with TRBD2. The germline V gene has CDR1 SNHLY and CDR2 FYNNEI. The CDR3 sequence is 15 residues long. V trimming: 8 bases; J trimming: 10 bases; junction bases outside the gene matches: 11. The CDR3 sequence is CASHSLAGGPGEQFF. CDR3 coding DNA: TGTGCCAGCCACTCACTAGCGGGGGGGCCAGGGGAGCAGTTCTTC. Variable domain in full (rest from reference TRBV2 and TRBJ2-1): EPEVTQTPSHQVTQMGQEVILRCVPISNHLYFYWYRQILGQKVEFLVSFYNNEISEKSEIFDDQFSVERPDGSNFTLKIRSTKLEDSAMYFCASHSLAGGPGEQFFGPGTRLTVL.

In its sample, this clonotype was seen many times. This chain uses TRBV7-2 with TRBJ2-6; D is tentatively TRBD1 or TRBD2 (5 bases each). Germline CDR1 is SGHTA and CDR2 is FQGNSA. The CDR3 runs to 15 residues. The V and J ends lost 4 bases and 3 bases respectively, with 10 bases between them. CDR3 sequence: CASSWRGVGANVLTF. The CDR3 DNA sequence: TGTGCCAGCAGCTGGCGAGGGGTTGGGGCCAACGTCCTGACTTTC.

This clonotype has a handful of counts. V usage is TRBV3-1 and J usage is TRBJ1-6; D is possibly TRBD1 (6 bases). This CDR3 spans 14 amino acids. Germline values: CDR1 LGHDT, CDR2 YNNKEL (reference sequence). Trimming took off 3 bases at V and 7 bases at J, with 10 bases between the two ends. CDR3 DNA: TGTGCCAGCAGCCACGGGGGGCGGAATTCACCCCTCCACTTT. Its translation is CASSHGGRNSPLHF.

CDR3 DNA sequence: TGTGCCAGCAGCCCTCTCCCCGCCACGGTGGGGGGCTACACCTTC. Protein product: CASSPLPATVGGYTF. This sequence joins TRBV5-6 and TRBJ1-2, with D hard to call. V shed 4 bases and J shed 8 bases, with 21 bases lying between them. Per germline, CDR1 SGHDT and CDR2 YYEEEE. The CDR3 length is 15 residues. Variable domain in full (rest from reference TRBV5-6 and TRBJ1-2): DAGVTQSPTHLIKTRGQQVTLRCSPKSGHDTVSWYQQALGQGPQFIFQYYEEEERQRGNFPDRFSGHQFPNYSSELNVNALLLGDSALYLCASSPLPATVGGYTFGSGTRLTVV.

This clonotype was detected a few times. V usage is TRBV19 and J usage is TRBJ2-2; TRBD1 is a possible D gene (5 bases). Germline CDR1 is LNHDA and CDR2 is SQIVND (reference sequence). Trimming took off 4 bases at V and 0 bases at J, with 18 bases between the two ends. The CDR3 spans 18 residues. CDR3 bases: TGTGCCAGTAGTAATGGCCGTCCGGCAGGGACGAACACCGGGGAGCTGTTTTTT. Translating it yields CASSNGRPAGTNTGELFF.

V gene TRBV27 combines with J gene TRBJ2-3; D may be TRBD2 (5 bases). Trimming removed 1 base from V and 2 bases from J, with 10 bases in between. CDR1 MNHEY and CDR2 SMNVEV come from the germline V gene (reference sequence). This CDR3 has 15 amino acids. Here the CDR3 reads CASSLYQTTTDTQYF. Written as DNA, the CDR3 is TGTGCCAGCAGTTTATACCAGACTACCACAGATACGCAGTATTTT.

This clonotype was observed a single time. The CDR3 is CASSLESGLGYGYTF. The CDR3 coding sequence is TGCGCCAGCAGCTTGGAATCAGGTCTCGGCTATGGCTACACCTTC. V is TRBV5-1 and J is TRBJ1-2; D call uncertain. Trimming removed 0 bases at V and 4 bases at J, with 13 bases between. CDR1 and CDR2 from the germline V gene are SGHRS and YFSETQ. The CDR3 runs 15 residues.

This sequence joins TRBV9 and TRBJ2-1; TRBD2 aligns across 13 bases. Germline CDR1 and CDR2: SGDLS and YYNGEE. V lost 1 base to trimming and J lost 5 bases; unmatched junction nucleotides: 9. The CDR3 is made up of 18 amino acids. The CDR3 loop is CASSVFTSGRAADNEQFF. CDR3 sequence (DNA): TGTGCCAGCAGCGTATTTACTAGCGGGAGGGCCGCGGACAATGAGCAGTTCTTC.

V is TRBV14 and J is TRBJ1-2; no clear D. This CDR3 is built from 15 residues. From germline, CDR1 is SGHDN and CDR2 FVKESK. V shed 1 base and J shed 6 bases, with 15 bases lying between them. For the CDR3, the DNA is TGTGCCAGCAGCCAAGCTAGGGTCGATGCGAATGGCTACACCTTC. Translating it yields CASSQARVDANGYTF.

Many counts were recorded for this clonotype. The genes are TRBV7-6 and TRBJ1-6; unclear D gene. CDR3 length: 15 residues. Germline loops: CDR1 SGHVS, CDR2 FNYEAQ. Between the trimmed V and J ends, which lost 4 bases and 5 bases, there was a span of 12 bases. Here the CDR3 DNA reads TGTGCCAGCAGCTCTCGGACGGCCGATAATTCACCCCTCCACTTT. The encoded protein is CASSSRTADNSPLHF.

This rearrangement joins TRBV5-1 to TRBJ2-1, with 7 bases that match TRBD2. After removal of 2 bases from V and 4 bases from J, the junction contained 9 bases not matched to a gene. The CDR3 sequence is 16 residues long. Germline loops: CDR1 SGHRS, CDR2 YFSETQ. CDR3 nucleotides: TGCGCCAGCAGCTTTGCCGCTAGCGGATCGTACAATGAGCAGTTCTTC. Its translation: CASSFAASGSYNEQFF.

This clonotype has ten or more counts. V and J are TRBV7-6 and TRBJ1-5; 8 bases align to TRBD1. Trimming took 5 bases from V and 6 from J; bases not matched to a gene: 9. This CDR3 contains 15 residues. Germline V gene data show CDR1 as SGHVS and CDR2 as FNYEAQ. This chain's CDR3 is CASSRGQGAFQPQHF. The CDR3 DNA reads as TGTGCCAGCAGCCGGGGGCAGGGGGCTTTTCAGCCCCAGCATTTT.

The rearrangement uses TRBV6-2 or TRBV6-3 and TRBJ2-5; no firm D call. The V and J ends lost 5 bases and 5 bases respectively, with 9 bases between them. CDR3 size: 12 residues. Per germline, CDR1 MNHEY and CDR2 SVGEGT. The CDR3 loop reads CASSRTFETQYF. In DNA form, the CDR3 reads TGTGCCAGCAGTAGGACCTTCGAGACCCAGTACTTC.

In this sample, this clonotype turned up many times. The V and J genes are TRBV28 and TRBJ2-5; possibly TRBD1 for D (5 bases). V gave up 6 bases and J gave up 4 bases, with 18 bases separating them. The CDR3 length is 15 residues. The germline V gene has CDR1 MDHEN and CDR2 SYDVKM. CDR3 in DNA: TGTGCCAGCAGGCCCCAGTGGTGGGGCGTAGAGACCCAGTACTTC. Amino acid sequence: CASRPQWWGVETQYF.

CDR3 sequence reads: CSVVKDRPTNTEAFF. DNA for the CDR3: TGCAGCGTTGTTAAGGACAGACCGACGAACACTGAAGCTTTCTTT. The rearrangement joins TRBV29-1 to TRBJ1-1, with D possibly matching TRBD1 (6 bases). The CDR3 totals 15 residues. CDR1 SQVTM and CDR2 ANQGSEA come from the germline V gene. The V gene lost 4 bases and the J gene lost 1 base, with 16 bases spanning the gap.

This clonotype occurred many times. This chain joins TRBV7-2 and TRBJ2-7, with a possible D match to TRBD2 (6 bases). Germline-derived CDR1 and CDR2 are SGHTA and FQGNSA. V dropped 2 bases and J dropped 7 bases, with 15 bases sitting between them. This CDR3 has 14 amino acids. The CDR3 coding sequence is TGTGCCAGCAGCTTATTAGCGGTCCCCGGAGAGCAGTACTTC. Translation: CASSLLAVPGEQYF.

In this sample, this clonotype turned up many times. The rearrangement links TRBV28 to TRBJ2-7, with no clear D. V lost 2 bases, J lost 0 bases, and 8 bases lay in between. CDR1 is MDHEN and CDR2 is SYDVKM in the germline V gene. The CDR3 sequence is 14 residues long. The CDR3 region is CASSLVRASYEQYF. Here the CDR3 DNA reads TGTGCCAGCAGTTTAGTGCGAGCCTCCTACGAGCAGTACTTC.

The V gene is TRBV29-1, the J gene TRBJ2-3; 10 bases align to TRBD1. Germline V gives CDR1 SQVTM, CDR2 ANQGSEA. This CDR3 spans 15 amino acids. Trimming cost V 7 bases and J 5 bases; bases outside gene matches: 12. Here the CDR3 reads CSAPMLRTGGDTQYF. In DNA form, the CDR3 reads TGCAGCGCCCCTATGCTGAGGACAGGGGGAGATACGCAGTATTTT.

This clonotype was recorded a few times. This chain links TRBV6-5 with TRBJ1-1; D gene ambiguous. This CDR3 has 13 amino acids. In germline, CDR1 is MNHEY, CDR2 SVGAGI. Trimming cost V 2 bases and J 4 bases, with 8 bases left between them. CDR3 bases: TGTGCCAGCAGTTACCCACCCAGCACTGAAGCTTTCTTT. Translated, it gives CASSYPPSTEAFF.

The chain combines TRBV5-1 with TRBJ2-1; maybe TRBD2 (7 bases). Trimming removed 0 bases from V and 2 bases from J, with 15 bases in between. The CDR3 length is 17 residues. Germline V gene lookup returns CDR1 SGHRS and CDR2 YFSETQ. CDR3 residues: CASSLEAGAGTYNEQFF. CDR3 DNA: TGCGCCAGCAGCTTGGAGGCGGGGGCTGGGACCTACAATGAGCAGTTCTTC.

The chain carries TRBV20-1 and TRBJ1-5; D is ambiguous. Deletions cut 5 bases from V and 1 base from J, with 9 bases between. Germline V gives CDR1 DFQATT, CDR2 SNEGSKA (reference sequence). This CDR3 has 13 residues. The CDR3, as DNA: TGCAGTGCTGGTGGGAGGAGCAATCAGCCCCAGCATTTT. This gives the protein CSAGGRSNQPQHF.